This T cell receptor beta chain is from a study of Graves' ophthalmopathy and Graves' hyperthyroidism. The overall study: At the time of initial diagnosis and before any treatment, peripheral blood was collected.

This clonotype was observed many times. Transcripts of RNA were the source for amplifying TCR beta CDR3 regions. Second-round multiplex PCR came after a first-round RT-PCR that employed HTBI primers. TCRdb itself ran the multiplex PCR reads through MiXCR, one entry per CDR3 protein. The table records approximately 460,000 distinct CDR3 sequences, about 15% of them present only once. In donors with ophthalmopathy, activity was moderate-to-severe, with CAS ≥3, NOSPECS ≥4 and duration under 3 months. Clinical symptoms, serum thyroxine, TRAb, thyroid ultrasound and orbital computed tomography determined diagnosis. From fresh peripheral blood, 8.5 to 10 ml in volume, the PBMCs were obtained. V was trimmed by 6 bases and J by 5 bases, leaving 13 bases between them. This CDR3 has 13 amino acids.

Sequencing was done on a sample of blood. The V gene is TRBV12-3 or TRBV12-4, the J gene TRBJ2-5; no reliable D call. The receptor was derived from a woman in her twenties or thirties with Graves' ophthalmopathy. The CDR3 sequence: CASSPAGRETQYF. The DNA for the CDR3 is TGTGCCAGCAGCCCGGCAGGCCGCGAGACCCAGTACTTC.